This T cell receptor beta chain was found in a study of regulatory T cells in long-lasting Graves disease. Study-level background: Graves' patients who were just diagnosed had used antithyroid drugs for under 3 months. Points from the study as a whole: Analysis covered peripheral blood alone, not thyroid tissue. Persistent patients had a count of shared public clonotypes (roughly 2,500) that exceeded that of new patients (around 970).

Time point here: newly diagnosed GD, antithyroid drugs for less than 3 months. PBMCs provided the RNA from which the TCR library was made. Points on this clonotype: Its antigen remains unidentified.

The germline V and J ends were trimmed by 0 bases and 4 bases, with 12 bases remaining between them. Germline CDR1 reads SGHKS; CDR2 reads YYEKEE (reference sequence). The CDR3 spans 15 residues. Library construction for TCR beta used iRepertoire HTBI primers and Arm-PCR of CDR3 regions. TCRdb ran MiXCR on the multiplex PCR reads and lists one entry per CDR3 protein. The profile shows about 500,000 distinct CDR3 sequences, about 11% of them singletons. This sample also belongs to another study, concerning T cells in Graves' hyperthyroidism and ophthalmopathy. Turning to that study: HTBI primers drove first-round RT-PCR of the TCR CDR3.

This sequence joins TRBV5-5 and TRBJ2-3; tentatively, D is TRBD1 or TRBD2 (5 bases each). The sample here was peripheral blood mononuclear cells (PBMCs), taken at new diagnosis, from a patient treated with antithyroid drugs. The clonotype was recovered from a woman under 40 with Graves disease. Written as DNA, the CDR3 is TGTGCCAGCAGCTTGGGGGGGACCGGAGCAGATACGCAGTATTTT. It encodes CASSLGGTGADTQYF. The full variable domain, completed using reference TRBV5-5 and TRBJ2-3, is DAGVTQSPTHLIKTRGQQVTLRCSPISGHKSVSWYQQVLGQGPQFIFQYYEKEERGRGNFPDRFSARQFPNYSSELNVNALLLGDSALYLCASSLGGTGADTQYFGPGTRLTVL.